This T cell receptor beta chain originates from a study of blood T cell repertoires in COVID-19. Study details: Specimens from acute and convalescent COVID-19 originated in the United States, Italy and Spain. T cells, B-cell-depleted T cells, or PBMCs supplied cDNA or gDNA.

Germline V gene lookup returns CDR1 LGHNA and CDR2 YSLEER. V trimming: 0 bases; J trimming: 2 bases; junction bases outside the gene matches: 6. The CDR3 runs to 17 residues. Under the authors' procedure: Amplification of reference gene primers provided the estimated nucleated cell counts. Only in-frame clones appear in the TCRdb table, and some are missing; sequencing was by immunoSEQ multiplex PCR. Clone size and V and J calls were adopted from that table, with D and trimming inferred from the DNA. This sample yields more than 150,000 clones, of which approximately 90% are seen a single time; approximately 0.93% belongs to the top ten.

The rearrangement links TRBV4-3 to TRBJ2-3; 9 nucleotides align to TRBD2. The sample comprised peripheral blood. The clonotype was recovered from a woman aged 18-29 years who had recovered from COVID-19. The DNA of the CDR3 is TGCGCCAGCAGCCAAGATTATGGCGGGGGGGCCACAGATACGCAGTATTTT. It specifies CASSQDYGGGATDTQYF.